Listed below are T cell receptor beta chains from one sample, sequenced in a study of monozygotic twins with inflammatory bowel disease. For each CDR3 protein, TCRdb gives one entry from its re-call of the 5' RACE reads, without DNA. The sample shows approximately 400,000 distinct CDR3 sequences, and about 2.3% sits with its ten largest clones. Sequencing was performed on blood. Receptor source: a human donor with ulcerative colitis or Crohn's disease, or a healthy co-twin of an affected twin (not recorded which). CDR3s include the opening cysteine and the closing phenylalanine or tryptophan. Each record gives: CDR3 length, V gene, J gene, CDR3 protein.

len: 16
v_gene: TRBV12-3/TRBV12-4
j_gene: TRBJ2-2
CDR3aa: CASSRTGTSVSGELFF

len: 16
v_gene: TRBV27
j_gene: TRBJ1-2
CDR3aa: CASSLGVGAANYGYTF

len: 14
v_gene: TRBV6-5
j_gene: TRBJ1-1
CDR3aa: CASSYGVMATEAFF

len: 13
v_gene: TRBV28
j_gene: TRBJ2-3
CDR3aa: CASSPLAGDTQYF

len: 13
v_gene: TRBV6-2/TRBV6-3
j_gene: TRBJ1-1
CDR3aa: CASSYSGQAEAFF

len: 16
v_gene: TRBV7-9
j_gene: TRBJ2-2
CDR3aa: CASSFHATTNTGELFF

len: 18
v_gene: TRBV4-1
j_gene: TRBJ2-3
CDR3aa: CASSQNFRESTGTDTQYF

len: 13
v_gene: TRBV29-1
j_gene: TRBJ2-3
CDR3aa: CSVESAERDTQYF

len: 14
v_gene: TRBV2
j_gene: TRBJ2-3
CDR3aa: CASSEFLGTDTQYF

len: 15
v_gene: TRBV28
j_gene: TRBJ2-6
CDR3aa: CASSPGSSGANVLTF

len: 15
v_gene: TRBV27
j_gene: TRBJ2-5
CDR3aa: CASSPIGRNGETQYF

len: 16
v_gene: TRBV5-4
j_gene: TRBJ2-5
CDR3aa: CASSPLAGGPGETQYF

len: 13
v_gene: TRBV30
j_gene: TRBJ2-5
CDR3aa: CACRQGVQETQYF

len: 14
v_gene: TRBV7-7
j_gene: TRBJ2-1
CDR3aa: CASSTTTSGDHLSF

len: 16
v_gene: TRBV3-1
j_gene: TRBJ2-2
CDR3aa: CASSQKSGLRTGELFF

len: 15
v_gene: TRBV6-1
j_gene: TRBJ2-7
CDR3aa: CASGETGLSSYEQYF

len: 13
v_gene: TRBV29-1
j_gene: TRBJ2-7
CDR3aa: CSVERGRGEGQYF

len: 15
v_gene: TRBV7-3
j_gene: TRBJ2-1
CDR3aa: CASSLQAGVRNEQFF

len: 21
v_gene: TRBV14
j_gene: TRBJ1-1
CDR3aa: CASSRPRGTRGTGARNTEAFF

len: 12
v_gene: TRBV20-1
j_gene: TRBJ1-5
CDR3aa: CSGADNNQPQHF

len: 14
v_gene: TRBV4-3
j_gene: TRBJ2-7
CDR3aa: CASSQDAGLYEQYF

len: 16
v_gene: TRBV12-3/TRBV12-4
j_gene: TRBJ2-2
CDR3aa: CASSLRTSGNPGELFF

len: 14
v_gene: TRBV5-1
j_gene: TRBJ2-7
CDR3aa: CASSPRTPFGEQYF

len: 14
v_gene: TRBV6-1
j_gene: TRBJ2-3
CDR3aa: CASSPGQATDTQYF

len: 16
v_gene: TRBV9
j_gene: TRBJ2-7
CDR3aa: CASSPGTSALLVEQYF

len: 13
v_gene: TRBV5-1
j_gene: TRBJ2-2
CDR3aa: CASSEQGSGELFF